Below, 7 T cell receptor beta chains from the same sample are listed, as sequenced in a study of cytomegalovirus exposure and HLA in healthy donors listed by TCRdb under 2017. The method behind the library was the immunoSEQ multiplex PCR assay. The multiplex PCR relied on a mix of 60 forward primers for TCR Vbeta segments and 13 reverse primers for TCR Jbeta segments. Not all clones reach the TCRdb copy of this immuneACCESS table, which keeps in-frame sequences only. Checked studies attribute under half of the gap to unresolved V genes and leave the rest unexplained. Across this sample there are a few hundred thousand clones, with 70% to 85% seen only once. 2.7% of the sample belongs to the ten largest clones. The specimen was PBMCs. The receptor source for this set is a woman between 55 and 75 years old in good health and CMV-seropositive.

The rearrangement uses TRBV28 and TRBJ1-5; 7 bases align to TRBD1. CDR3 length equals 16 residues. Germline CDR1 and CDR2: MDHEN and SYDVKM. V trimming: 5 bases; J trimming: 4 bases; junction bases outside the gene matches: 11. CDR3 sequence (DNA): TGTGCCAGCAGTCCTCCAACTGGGACAGTTAATCAGCCCCAGCATTTT. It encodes CASSPPTGTVNQPQHF.

CDR3 sequence reads: CSVVRLAGGDTQYF. In DNA form, the CDR3 reads TGCAGCGTTGTAAGACTAGCGGGAGGAGATACGCAGTATTTT. The chain links TRBV29-1 to TRBJ2-3; 13 nucleotides agree with TRBD2. The CDR3 runs to 14 residues. CDR1 is SQVTM, CDR2 ANQGSEA, per germline. V lost 4 bases, J lost 5 bases, and 3 bases stayed unmatched.

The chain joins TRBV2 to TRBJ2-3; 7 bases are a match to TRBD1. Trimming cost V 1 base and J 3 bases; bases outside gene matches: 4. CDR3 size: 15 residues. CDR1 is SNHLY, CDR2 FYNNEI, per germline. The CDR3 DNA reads TGTGCCAGCAGTGAAGGGGGCAGGGGGACAGATACGCAGTATTTT. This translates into CASSEGGRGTDTQYF.

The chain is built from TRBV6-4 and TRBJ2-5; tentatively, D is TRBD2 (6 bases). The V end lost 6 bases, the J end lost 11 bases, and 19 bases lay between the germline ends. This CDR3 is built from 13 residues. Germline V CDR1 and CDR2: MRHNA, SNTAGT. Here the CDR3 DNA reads TGTGCCAGCAGCTCGGGACTCCGGAGGGAGCAGTACTTC. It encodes CASSSGLRREQYF.

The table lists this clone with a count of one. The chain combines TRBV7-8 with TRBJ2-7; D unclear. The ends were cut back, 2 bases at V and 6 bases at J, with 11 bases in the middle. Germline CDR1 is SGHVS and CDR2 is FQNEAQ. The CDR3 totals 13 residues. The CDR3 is CASSLIQTVEQYF. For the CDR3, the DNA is TGTGCCAGCAGCTTAATACAGACGGTCGAGCAGTACTTC.

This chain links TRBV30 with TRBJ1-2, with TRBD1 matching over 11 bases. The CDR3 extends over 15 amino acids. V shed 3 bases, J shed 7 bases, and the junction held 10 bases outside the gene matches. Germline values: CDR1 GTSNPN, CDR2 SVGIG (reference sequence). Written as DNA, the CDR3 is TGTGCCTGGAGGCCCTCCGGGACAGGGGGTGGTGGCTACACCTTC. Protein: CAWRPSGTGGGGYTF.

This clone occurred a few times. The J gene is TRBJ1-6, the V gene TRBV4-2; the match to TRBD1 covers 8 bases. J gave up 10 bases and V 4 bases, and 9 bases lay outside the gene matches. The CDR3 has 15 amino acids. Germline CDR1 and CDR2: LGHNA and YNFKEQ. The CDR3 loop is CASSRAGTGRSPLHF. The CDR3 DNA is TGTGCCAGCAGCCGTGCCGGGACAGGTAGATCACCCCTCCACTTT.